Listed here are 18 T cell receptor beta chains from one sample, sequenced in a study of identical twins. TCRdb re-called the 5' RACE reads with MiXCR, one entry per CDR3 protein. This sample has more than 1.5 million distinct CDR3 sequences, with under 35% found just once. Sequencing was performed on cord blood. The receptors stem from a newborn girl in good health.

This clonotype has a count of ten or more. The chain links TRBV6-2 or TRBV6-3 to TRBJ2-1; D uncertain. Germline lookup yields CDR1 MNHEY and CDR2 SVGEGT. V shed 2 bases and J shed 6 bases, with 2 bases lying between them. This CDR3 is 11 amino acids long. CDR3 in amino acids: CASSYPNEQFF. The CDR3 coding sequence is TGTGCCAGCAGTTACCCCAATGAGCAGTTCTTC.

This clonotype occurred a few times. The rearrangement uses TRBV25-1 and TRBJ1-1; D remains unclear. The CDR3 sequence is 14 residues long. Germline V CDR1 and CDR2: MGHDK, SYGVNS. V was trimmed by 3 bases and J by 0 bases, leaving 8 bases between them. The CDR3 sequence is CASSDGYLNTEAFF. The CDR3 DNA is TGTGCCAGCAGTGATGGTTATTTGAACACTGAAGCTTTCTTT.

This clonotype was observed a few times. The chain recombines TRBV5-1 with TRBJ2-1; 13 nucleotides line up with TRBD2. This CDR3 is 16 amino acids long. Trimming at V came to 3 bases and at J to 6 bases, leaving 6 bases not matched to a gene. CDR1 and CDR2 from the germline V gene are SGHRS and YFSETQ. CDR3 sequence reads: CASSYRLAGGINEQFF. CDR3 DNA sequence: TGCGCCAGCAGCTATAGACTAGCGGGGGGTATCAATGAGCAGTTCTTC.

The CDR3 sequence: CASIEGGRSQETQFF. CDR3 DNA sequence: TGTGCCAGCATCGAGGGCGGTCGAAGTCAAGAGACCCAGTTCTTC. The rearrangement uses TRBV3-1 and TRBJ2-1; possible D gene TRBD2, 5 bases. The CDR3 covers 15 residues. V lost 7 bases, J lost 13 bases, and 26 bases lay in between. Germline assignment: CDR1 LGHDT and CDR2 YNNKEL (reference sequence).

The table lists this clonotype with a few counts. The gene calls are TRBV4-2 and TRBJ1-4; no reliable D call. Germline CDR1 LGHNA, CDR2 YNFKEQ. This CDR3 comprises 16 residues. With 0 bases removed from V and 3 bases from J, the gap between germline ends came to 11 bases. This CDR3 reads CASSQDGGLANEKLFF. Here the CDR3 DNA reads TGTGCCAGCAGCCAAGACGGAGGGCTGGCTAATGAAAAACTGTTTTTT.

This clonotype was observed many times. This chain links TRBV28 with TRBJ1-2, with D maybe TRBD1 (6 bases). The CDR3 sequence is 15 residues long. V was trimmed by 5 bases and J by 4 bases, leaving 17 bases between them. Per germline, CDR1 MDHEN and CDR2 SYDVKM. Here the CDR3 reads CASSPTGQGFYGYTF. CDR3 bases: TGTGCCAGCAGTCCCACAGGGCAGGGTTTCTATGGCTACACCTTC.

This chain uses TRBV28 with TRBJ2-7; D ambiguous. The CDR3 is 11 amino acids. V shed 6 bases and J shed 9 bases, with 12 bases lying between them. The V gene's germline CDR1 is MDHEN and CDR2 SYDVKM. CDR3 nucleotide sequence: TGTGCCAGCAGCGGCCACTCCGGGCAGTACTTC. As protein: CASSGHSGQYF.

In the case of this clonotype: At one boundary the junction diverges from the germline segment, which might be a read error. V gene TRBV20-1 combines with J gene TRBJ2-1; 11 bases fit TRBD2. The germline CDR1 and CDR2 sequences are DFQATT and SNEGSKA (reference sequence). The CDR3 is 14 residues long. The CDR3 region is CSTRAPSGRNEQFF. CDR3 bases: TGCAGTACTAGAGCTCCTAGCGGGAGGAATGAGCAGTTCTTC.

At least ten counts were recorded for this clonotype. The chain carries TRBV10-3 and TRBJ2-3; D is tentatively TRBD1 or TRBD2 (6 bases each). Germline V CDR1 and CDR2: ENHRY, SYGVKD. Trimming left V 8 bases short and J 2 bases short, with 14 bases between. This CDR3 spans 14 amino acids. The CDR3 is CAIRGQSHTDTQYF. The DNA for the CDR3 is TGTGCCATCCGGGGGCAGTCTCACACAGATACGCAGTATTTT.

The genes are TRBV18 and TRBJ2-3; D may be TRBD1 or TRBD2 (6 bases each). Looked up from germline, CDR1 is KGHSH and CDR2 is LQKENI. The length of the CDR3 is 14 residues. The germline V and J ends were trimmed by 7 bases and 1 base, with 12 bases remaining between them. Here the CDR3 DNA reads TGTGCCAGCTGTACCGGGGGCCGCACAGATACGCAGTATTTT. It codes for CASCTGGRTDTQYF.

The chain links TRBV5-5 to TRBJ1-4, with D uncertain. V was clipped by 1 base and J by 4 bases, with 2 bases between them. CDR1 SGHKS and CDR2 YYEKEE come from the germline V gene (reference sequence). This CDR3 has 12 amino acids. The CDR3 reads CASSLINEKLFF. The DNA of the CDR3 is TGTGCCAGCAGCTTGATTAATGAAAAACTGTTTTTT.

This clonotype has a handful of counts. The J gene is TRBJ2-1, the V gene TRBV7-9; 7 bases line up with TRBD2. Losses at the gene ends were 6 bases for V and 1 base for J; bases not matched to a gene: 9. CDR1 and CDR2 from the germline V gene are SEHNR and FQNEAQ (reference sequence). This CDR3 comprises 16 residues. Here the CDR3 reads CASRRSAGVSYNEQFF. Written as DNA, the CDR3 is TGTGCCAGCAGGCGAAGCGCGGGAGTTTCCTACAATGAGCAGTTCTTC.

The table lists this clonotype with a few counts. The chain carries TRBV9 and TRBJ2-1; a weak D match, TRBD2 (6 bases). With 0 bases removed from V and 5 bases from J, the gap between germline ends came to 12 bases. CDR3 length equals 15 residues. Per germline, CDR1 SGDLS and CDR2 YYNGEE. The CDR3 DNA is TGTGCCAGCAGCGTAGAACCTAGCGTTAACAATGAGCAGTTCTTC. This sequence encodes CASSVEPSVNNEQFF. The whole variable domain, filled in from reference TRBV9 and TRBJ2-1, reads DSGVTQTPKHLITATGQRVTLRCSPRSGDLSVYWYQQSLDQGLQFLIQYYNGEERAKGNILERFSAQQFPDLHSELNLSSLELGDSALYFCASSVEPSVNNEQFFGPGTRLTVL.

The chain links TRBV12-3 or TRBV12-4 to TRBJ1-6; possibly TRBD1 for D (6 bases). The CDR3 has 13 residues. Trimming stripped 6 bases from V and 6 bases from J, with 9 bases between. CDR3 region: CASRTGPNSPLHF. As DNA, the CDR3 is TGTGCCAGCAGGACAGGACCTAATTCACCCCTCCACTTT.

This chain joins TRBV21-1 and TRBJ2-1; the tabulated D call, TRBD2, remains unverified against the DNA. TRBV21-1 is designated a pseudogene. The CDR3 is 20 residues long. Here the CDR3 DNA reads TGTGCCATCGCGGCCCGGGCGGGATCTTTAGCGGGAGACGTCGACAATGAGCAGTTCTTC. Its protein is CAIAARAGSLAGDVDNEQFF.

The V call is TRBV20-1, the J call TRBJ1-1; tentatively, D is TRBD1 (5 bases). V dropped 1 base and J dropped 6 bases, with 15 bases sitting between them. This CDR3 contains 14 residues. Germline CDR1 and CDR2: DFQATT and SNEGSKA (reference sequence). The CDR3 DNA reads TGCAGTGCTAGAGGGGGCCGGGTGAGGGCTGAAGCTTTCTTT. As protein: CSARGGRVRAEAFF.

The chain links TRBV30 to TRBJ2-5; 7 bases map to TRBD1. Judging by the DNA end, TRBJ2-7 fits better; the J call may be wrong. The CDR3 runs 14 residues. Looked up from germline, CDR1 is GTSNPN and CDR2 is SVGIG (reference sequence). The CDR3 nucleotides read TGTGCCTGGAGTGCTAAAGACAGGGAAGGCGAGCAGTACTTC. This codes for CAWSAKDREGEQYF.

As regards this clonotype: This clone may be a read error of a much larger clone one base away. Here the CDR3 reads CAISATGAHYEQYF. The CDR3 DNA follows: TGTGCCATCAGTGCGACCGGGGCACACTACGAGCAGTACTTC. V is TRBV10-3 and J is TRBJ2-7; the D gene could be TRBD1 or TRBD2 (5 bases each). The CDR3 is 14 residues long. With 4 bases removed from V and 3 bases from J, the gap between germline ends came to 13 bases. Germline lookup yields CDR1 ENHRY and CDR2 SYGVKD.